The 32 T cell receptor beta chains in this list originate from one sample, sequenced in a study of blood T cells in healthy people across ages. A second PCR, run for about 7 to 11 cycles, used a sample-barcoded 5' primer plus a J-beta primer mix. TCRdb independently ran MiXCR on the 5' RACE reads; one entry per CDR3 protein. The repertoire includes roughly 1.5 million distinct CDR3 sequences, about 45% of them detected once, and more than 4% sits in the top ten. The sample consisted of blood. The receptors were sampled from a woman between 18 and 30 years old in good health.

J is TRBJ1-5 and V is TRBV13, with 7 bases matching TRBD1. Germline V CDR1 and CDR2: PRHDT, FYEKMQ (reference sequence). The V and J ends lost 4 bases and 6 bases, in that order; junction bases with no gene match: 9. The CDR3 has 15 amino acids. The CDR3 spells CASSSTGDSGQPQHF. CDR3 bases: TGTGCCAGCAGCTCCACAGGGGATAGCGGTCAGCCCCAGCATTTT.

As to this clonotype: At one end, the junction sequence differs from germline, possibly due to a read error. This chain links TRBV7-2 with TRBJ1-5; D is uncertain. The CDR3 is 14 residues long. The V gene's germline CDR1 is SGHTA and CDR2 FQGNSA. In DNA, the CDR3 is TGTGCCAACAGCTTAGCGTTCGAAAATCAGCCCCAGCATTTT. This gives the protein CANSLAFENQPQHF.

The chain combines TRBV2 with TRBJ2-3, with TRBD2 matching over 8 bases. The germline gives CDR1 SNHLY, CDR2 FYNNEI. The CDR3 covers 17 residues. V was clipped by 2 bases and J by 1 base; unmatched bases: 8. The CDR3 nucleotides are TGTGCCAGCAGTGAAATGGTGGATAGCGGGGGCACAGATACGCAGTATTTT. Encoded protein: CASSEMVDSGGTDTQYF. The whole variable domain, filled in from reference TRBV2 and TRBJ2-3, reads EPEVTQTPSHQVTQMGQEVILRCVPISNHLYFYWYRQILGQKVEFLVSFYNNEISEKSEIFDDQFSVERPDGSNFTLKIRSTKLEDSAMYFCASSEMVDSGGTDTQYFGPGTRLTVL.

The rearrangement links TRBV4-1 to TRBJ1-1; 8 bases are shared with TRBD1. Germline loops: CDR1 MGHRA, CDR2 YSYEKL. CDR3 length: 16 residues. V shed 0 bases and J 6 bases; nucleotides not matched to a gene: 9. Here the CDR3 DNA reads TGCGCCAGCAGCCAAGAACAGTACAGGGGGACAGCTGAAGCTTTCTTT. Its protein is CASSQEQYRGTAEAFF.

The genes are TRBV20-1 and TRBJ1-2; D perhaps matches TRBD1 (5 bases). V lost 7 bases, J lost 2 bases, and 17 bases lay in between. CDR1 and CDR2 from the germline V gene are DFQATT and SNEGSKA (reference sequence). This CDR3 spans 14 amino acids. CDR3 sequence reads: CSVEPSAGNYGYTF. The CDR3 region has the DNA TGCAGTGTTGAGCCATCAGCAGGGAACTATGGCTACACCTTC.

A remark on this clonotype: Possible read error: a much larger clone is one base away. The CDR3 DNA reads TGTGTCAGCAGTCAATCCCTTGGACTAGCGGGAGGATCCTACGAGCAGTACTTC. This gives the protein CVSSQSLGLAGGSYEQYF. The chain couples TRBV6-2 or TRBV6-3 to TRBJ2-7, with 14 bases lining up with TRBD2. From germline, CDR1 is MNHEY and CDR2 SVGEGT. The CDR3 has 18 residues.

This clonotype was seen only a few times. This chain uses TRBV20-1 with TRBJ2-7; 7 bases fit TRBD2. Germline CDR1 and CDR2: DFQATT and SNEGSKA (reference sequence). The J segment lost 1 base and the V segment lost 1 base, leaving 4 bases of the junction unmatched. CDR3 length: 14 residues. CDR3 region: CSARVRGGSYEQYF. The CDR3 DNA sequence: TGCAGTGCTAGAGTTCGCGGGGGTTCCTACGAGCAGTACTTC.

J is TRBJ1-6 and V is TRBV27; the match to TRBD1 covers 7 bases. CDR3 length: 14 amino acids. From germline, CDR1 is MNHEY and CDR2 SMNVEV (reference sequence). The V gene end was trimmed by 7 bases and the J gene end by 7 bases; junction bases not matched to a gene: 7. The CDR3 reads CASTLDRPNSPLHF. CDR3 coding DNA: TGTGCCAGCACCCTGGACAGGCCGAATTCACCCCTCCACTTT.

This clonotype was found once. The chain employs TRBV25-1 and TRBJ2-6; no definite D call. The CDR3 consists of 15 residues. Trimming stripped 5 bases from V and 0 bases from J, with 8 bases between. The germline V gene has CDR1 MGHDK and CDR2 SYGVNS. The CDR3 nucleotides are TGTGCCAGCAGTAAAACGACCTCTGGGGCCAACGTCCTGACTTTC. This encodes CASSKTTSGANVLTF.

The chain couples TRBV20-1 to TRBJ1-2, with 8 bases identical to TRBD1. The germline gives CDR1 DFQATT, CDR2 SNEGSKA (reference sequence). The CDR3 runs 14 residues. J lost 2 bases, V lost 0 bases, and 2 bases had no gene match. Here the CDR3 DNA reads TGCAGTGCTAGAGACTACAGGGGGAACTATGGCTACACCTTC. It yields the protein CSARDYRGNYGYTF.

The chain recombines TRBV20-1 with TRBJ1-1; D might be TRBD1 (5 bases). The CDR3 contains 13 residues. V gave up 2 bases and J gave up 3 bases, with 10 bases separating them. CDR1 is DFQATT and CDR2 is SNEGSKA in the germline V gene (reference sequence). CDR3 sequence (DNA): TGCAGTGCTAGAAAAGGGGTCGACACTGAAGCTTTCTTT. Protein: CSARKGVDTEAFF.

This chain links TRBV7-8 with TRBJ1-6; no clear D gene. The CDR3 is 17 residues long. With 5 bases removed from V and 0 bases from J, the gap between germline ends came to 14 bases. Germline CDR1 and CDR2: SGHVS and FQNEAQ. The CDR3 is CASSGSRFSSYNSPLHF. CDR3 bases: TGTGCCAGCAGCGGATCAAGATTTAGCTCCTATAATTCACCCCTCCACTTT.

The J gene is TRBJ2-4, the V gene TRBV6-5; D ambiguous. V dropped 6 bases and J dropped 0 bases, with 6 bases sitting between them. Germline lookup yields CDR1 MNHEY and CDR2 SVGAGI. This CDR3 is 13 amino acids long. The CDR3 DNA follows: TGTGCCAGCAGCCCGGCAGCCAAAAACATTCAGTACTTC. Its protein is CASSPAAKNIQYF.

J is TRBJ1-1 and V is TRBV11-2; D is undetermined. Deletions cut 2 bases from V and 1 base from J, with 11 bases between. CDR1 and CDR2 (germline): SGHAT, FQNNGV. The CDR3 is 15 amino acids. The CDR3: CASSLWREPNTEAFF. CDR3 nucleotide sequence: TGTGCCAGCAGCTTATGGCGGGAACCGAACACTGAAGCTTTCTTT. Looking up the rest from reference TRBV11-2 and TRBJ1-1 gives the full variable domain: EAGVAQSPRYKIIEKRQSVAFWCNPISGHATLYWYQQILGQGPKLLIQFQNNGVVDDSQLPKDRFSAERLKGVDSTLKIQPAKLEDSAVYLCASSLWREPNTEAFFGQGTRLTVV.

The gene calls are TRBV16 and TRBJ1-4; no clear D. Germline V lookup: CDR1 KGHSY, CDR2 FQNENV. This CDR3 has 16 amino acids. Trimming pared 1 base from V and 0 bases from J, leaving 9 bases between. The CDR3 region has the DNA TGTGCCAGCAGCCAATTCTCAGAATCAACTAATGAAAAACTGTTTTTT. Translation gives CASSQFSESTNEKLFF.

The V call is TRBV20-1, the J call TRBJ1-1; D is possibly TRBD1 (6 bases). Germline V gives CDR1 DFQATT, CDR2 SNEGSKA (reference sequence). The CDR3 contains 9 residues. The V end was cut by 5 bases, the J end by 11 bases, with 9 bases between. CDR3 bases: TGCAGTGCTGGACAGCTGGCTTTCTTT. It is translated as CSAGQLAFF.

This chain links TRBV4-3 with TRBJ1-2, with a weak D call TRBD1 (5 bases). The CDR3 has 14 amino acids. With 0 bases removed from V and 6 bases from J, the gap between germline ends came to 11 bases. The germline CDR1 and CDR2 sequences are LGHNA and YSLEER. The CDR3 sequence is CASSQESGWDGYTF. CDR3 DNA sequence: TGCGCCAGCAGCCAAGAGTCAGGGTGGGATGGCTACACCTTC.

This clonotype was observed a few times. The V gene is TRBV21-1, the J gene TRBJ1-2; TRBD1 is taken as the D call from the table, unchecked against the DNA. TRBV21-1 is a pseudogene segment. This CDR3 is 13 amino acids long. The CDR3 DNA reads as TGTGCCAGCAGCAACGGACAGTCCTATGGCTACACCTTC. Translating gives CASSNGQSYGYTF.

This clonotype was counted once. The chain links TRBV4-3 to TRBJ1-3; D gene unclear. The length of the CDR3 is 14 residues. Germline V gene data show CDR1 as LGHNA and CDR2 as YSLEER. Trimming removed 0 bases at V and 5 bases at J, with 8 bases between. CDR3 region: CASSQDRQRNTIYF. The CDR3 region has the DNA TGCGCCAGCAGCCAAGACCGGCAGAGAAACACCATATATTTT.

The chain links TRBV3-1 to TRBJ2-1; maybe TRBD2 (6 bases). Germline V gene data show CDR1 as LGHDT and CDR2 as YNNKEL (reference sequence). The germline V and J ends were trimmed by 4 bases and 3 bases, with 19 bases remaining between them. This CDR3 spans 17 amino acids. CDR3 loop: CASSPQETGARYNEQFF. In DNA form, the CDR3 reads TGTGCCAGCAGCCCCCAGGAGACGGGAGCCCGCTACAATGAGCAGTTCTTC.

This clonotype occurred a few times. The chain recombines TRBV20-1 with TRBJ2-1; 11 positions agree with TRBD2. Losses at the gene ends were 6 bases for V and 8 bases for J; bases not matched to a gene: 9. CDR1 is DFQATT and CDR2 is SNEGSKA in the germline V gene (reference sequence). The CDR3 has 14 amino acids. CDR3 bases: TGCAGTGCCAAGACTAGCGGGATTATTTATGAGCAGTTCTTC. It codes for CSAKTSGIIYEQFF.

V is TRBV24-1 and J is TRBJ1-2; TRBD1 matches 9 bases. Trimming at V came to 2 bases and at J to 6 bases, leaving 9 bases not matched to a gene. The V gene's germline CDR1 is KGHDR and CDR2 SFDVKD. This CDR3 contains 16 residues. The CDR3 loop is CATSDSGQGIRNGYTF. The DNA for the CDR3 is TGTGCCACCAGTGATTCAGGACAGGGGATTAGGAATGGCTACACCTTC.

This clonotype has only a few counts. V gene TRBV4-1 combines with J gene TRBJ1-2, with D hard to call. The ends were cut back, 6 bases at V and 2 bases at J, with 13 bases in the middle. Germline CDR1 and CDR2: MGHRA and YSYEKL. The CDR3 is 14 residues long. The CDR3 is CASRGLGLNYGYTF. DNA of the CDR3: TGCGCCAGCAGGGGGTTAGGGCTGAACTATGGCTACACCTTC.

J is TRBJ1-5 and V is TRBV7-2; 7 bases are shared with TRBD1. The germline gives CDR1 SGHTA, CDR2 FQGNSA. With V trimmed by 5 bases and J by 5 bases, 6 bases remained unmatched. The CDR3 runs to 14 residues. CDR3: CASSITGADQPQHF. The CDR3 coding sequence is TGTGCCAGCAGCATCACAGGGGCGGATCAGCCCCAGCATTTT.

The table lists this clonotype with a few counts. V is TRBV28 and J is TRBJ2-7; D may be TRBD1 (6 bases). This CDR3 is built from 14 residues. CDR1 MDHEN and CDR2 SYDVKM come from the germline V gene. The germline V and J ends were trimmed by 6 bases and 3 bases, with 15 bases remaining between them. In DNA, the CDR3 is TGTGCCAGCAGCCTCCGGGACACCGTCTACGAGCAGTACTTC. It specifies CASSLRDTVYEQYF.

The chain has TRBV7-9 and TRBJ2-4; a possible D gene is TRBD2 (5 bases). The better agreement between TRBJ2-7 and the DNA end casts doubt on the J call. Looked up from germline, CDR1 is SEHNR and CDR2 is FQNEAQ (reference sequence). This CDR3 has 14 amino acids. In DNA, the CDR3 is TGTGCCAGCAGCTTTCCCGGGGAGACCTACGAGCAGTACTTC. The encoded protein is CASSFPGETYEQYF.

Many counts were recorded for this clonotype. This chain connects TRBV20-1 to TRBJ2-1; 12 bases are shared with TRBD2. Trimming removed 3 bases from V and 3 bases from J; junction bases left unmatched: 9. Germline V CDR1 and CDR2: DFQATT, SNEGSKA (reference sequence). This CDR3 is 17 amino acids long. CDR3 loop: CSASRTSGTESYNEQFF. The DNA for the CDR3 is TGCAGTGCTAGTCGGACTAGCGGGACGGAGAGCTACAATGAGCAGTTCTTC.

The J gene is TRBJ2-7, the V gene TRBV10-3; a weak D match, TRBD2 (6 bases). From germline, CDR1 is ENHRY and CDR2 SYGVKD. V lost 8 bases to trimming and J lost 0 bases, with 8 bases between them. The CDR3 has 12 residues. This CDR3 is CAIGLNSYEQYF. The DNA of the CDR3 is TGTGCCATCGGACTAAACTCCTACGAGCAGTACTTC.

Of note for this clonotype: A much larger clone lies one base from this, so it may be a read error. The rearrangement links TRBV6-2 or TRBV6-3 to TRBJ2-1, with D unresolved. Near its end, the DNA agrees better with TRBJ2-7, so the J call may be wrong. CDR1 and CDR2 from the germline V gene are MNHEY and SVGEGT. The CDR3 is 15 amino acids. The CDR3 loop reads CASSYSESSYNEQYF. CDR3 DNA: TGTGCCAGCAGTTACTCTGAGAGCTCCTACAATGAGCAGTACTTC.

CDR3 sequence: CASTTYGPYNEQFF. For the CDR3, the DNA is TGTGCCAGTACCACCTATGGGCCCTACAATGAGCAGTTCTTC. V and J are TRBV19 and TRBJ2-1; D gene unclear. CDR3 length: 14 amino acids. V lost 7 bases and J lost 2, with 12 bases in between. Germline CDR1 is LNHDA and CDR2 is SQIVND (reference sequence).

This clonotype has a handful of counts. The chain couples TRBV27 to TRBJ1-1; possible D gene TRBD1, 6 bases. The ends were cut back, 5 bases at V and 2 bases at J, with 15 bases in the middle. CDR3 size: 15 residues. Germline CDR1 reads MNHEY; CDR2 reads SMNVEV (reference sequence). The CDR3 DNA reads as TGTGCCAGCAGTGTCCGGGACACAGTTAACACTGAAGCTTTCTTT. This encodes CASSVRDTVNTEAFF.

The chain is built from TRBV30 and TRBJ1-4; 9 bases match TRBD1. V was pared by 1 base and J by 8 bases, with 5 bases of the junction left unmatched. Germline V gene sequence: CDR1 GTSNPN, CDR2 SVGIG (reference sequence). The CDR3 covers 14 residues. The CDR3 protein is CAWSGGQGGEKLFF. The CDR3 DNA follows: TGTGCCTGGAGTGGGGGACAGGGTGGGGAAAAACTGTTTTTT.